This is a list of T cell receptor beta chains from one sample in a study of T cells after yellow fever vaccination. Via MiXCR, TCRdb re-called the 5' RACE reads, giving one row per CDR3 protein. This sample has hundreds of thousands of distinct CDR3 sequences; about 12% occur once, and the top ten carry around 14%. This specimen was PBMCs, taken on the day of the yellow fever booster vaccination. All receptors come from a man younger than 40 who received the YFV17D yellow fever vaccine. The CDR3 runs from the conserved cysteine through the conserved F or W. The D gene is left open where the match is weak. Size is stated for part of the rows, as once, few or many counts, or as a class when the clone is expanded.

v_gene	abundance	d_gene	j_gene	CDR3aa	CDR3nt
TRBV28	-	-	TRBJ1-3	CASMISGNTIYF	TGTGCCAGCATGATCTCTGGAAACACCATATATTTT
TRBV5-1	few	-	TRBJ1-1	CASSQWGGREVAEAFF	TGCGCCAGCAGCCAGTGGGGGGGAAGAGAGGTGGCTGAAGCTTTCTTT
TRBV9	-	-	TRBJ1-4	CASSTLRGRDATNEKLFF	TGTGCCAGCAGCACCCTCCGGGGGCGCGATGCAACTAATGAAAAACTGTTTTTT
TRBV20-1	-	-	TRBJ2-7	CSASVVPDEQYF	TGCAGTGCTAGTGTCGTGCCGGACGAGCAGTACTTC
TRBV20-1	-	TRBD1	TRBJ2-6	CSAKTGGASGANVLTF	TGCAGTGCTAAGACAGGGGGCGCCTCTGGGGCCAACGTCCTGACTTTC
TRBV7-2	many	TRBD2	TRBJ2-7	CASSRGGGSYEQYF	TGTGCCAGCAGCCGCGGCGGGGGCTCCTACGAGCAGTACTTC
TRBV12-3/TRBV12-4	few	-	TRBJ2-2	CASSETTGELFF	TGTGCCAGCAGTGAAACCACCGGGGAGCTGTTTTTT
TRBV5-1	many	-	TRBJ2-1	CASSLWASGGNEQFF	TGCGCCAGCAGCTTGTGGGCGTCCGGCGGGAATGAGCAGTTCTTC
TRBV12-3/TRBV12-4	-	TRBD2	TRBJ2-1	CASSPRQGSSGIDEQFF	TGTGCCAGCAGTCCCCGACAGGGCTCTAGCGGGATCGATGAGCAGTTCTTC
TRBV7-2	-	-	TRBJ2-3	CASSANPGTDTQYF	TGTGCCAGCAGCGCGAACCCCGGCACAGATACGCAGTATTTT
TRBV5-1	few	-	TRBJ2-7	CASSLAGQWSSYEQYF	TGCGCCAGCAGCTTGGCTGGGCAGTGGAGCTCCTACGAGCAGTACTTC
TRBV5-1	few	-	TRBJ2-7	CASHQGSSYEQYF	TGCGCCAGCCATCAGGGTAGCTCCTACGAGCAGTACTTC
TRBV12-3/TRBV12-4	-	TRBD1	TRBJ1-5	CASSFRQGVGQPQHF	TGTGCCAGCAGTTTTCGACAGGGGGTCGGTCAGCCCCAGCATTTT
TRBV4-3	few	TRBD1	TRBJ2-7	CASSQALDRGHEQYF	TGCGCCAGCAGCCAAGCGCTAGACAGGGGCCACGAGCAGTACTTC